These 21 T cell receptor beta chains came from one sample sequenced in a study of human T cells and chemical hapten exposure. One entry per CDR3 protein results from TCRdb running MiXCR on the RACE reads. Of some 170,000 distinct CDR3 sequences listed, roughly a quarter are singletons. Time point defined: patch test 3, about 24 weeks after DPC sensitization. Treatment specified: therapeutic diphenylcyclopropenone sensitization with weekly scalp DPC. The specimen was whole blood, collected in connection with sensitization to the hapten diphenylcyclopropenone (DPC). The receptor set was obtained from a woman aged 18-35 years with alopecia areata. Some clones in this sample may be carry-over from other donors' samples.

This clonotype was counted a few times. CDR3 DNA: TGTGCCAGCAGTCGAGGGGGGGGCGTGGAAAAACTGTTTTTT. Its translation is CASSRGGGVEKLFF. V gene TRBV27 combines with J gene TRBJ1-4; D possibly corresponds to TRBD1 (6 bases). This CDR3 comprises 14 residues. CDR1 is MNHEY, CDR2 SMNVEV, per germline (reference sequence). V shed 5 bases and J shed 8 bases, with 15 bases lying between them.

In its sample, this clonotype was seen a few times. V is TRBV7-2 and J is TRBJ2-3; D gene ambiguous. This CDR3 contains 14 residues. V lost 0 bases and J 4 bases, leaving 8 bases between the germline ends. Germline-derived CDR1 and CDR2 are SGHTA and FQGNSA. CDR3 in DNA: TGTGCCAGCAGCTTAGCTCCGATGGCAGATACGCAGTATTTT. It encodes CASSLAPMADTQYF.

This rearrangement joins TRBV5-1 to TRBJ1-1; 12 nucleotides line up with TRBD1. Germline CDR1 reads SGHRS; CDR2 reads YFSETQ. V shed 6 bases and J 4 bases; nucleotides not matched to a gene: 7. This CDR3 region has 15 residues. This chain's CDR3 is CASIPGQGAGTEAFF. The CDR3 nucleotides read TGCGCCAGCATCCCGGGACAGGGGGCAGGCACTGAAGCTTTCTTT.

V is TRBV4-1 and J is TRBJ2-7, with D tentatively TRBD1 (6 bases). The CDR3 sequence is 14 residues long. Trimming took 0 bases from V and 2 from J, leaving 8 bases between them. Germline lookup yields CDR1 MGHRA and CDR2 YSYEKL. The CDR3 DNA reads TGCGCCAGCAGCCAAGATCAGGGGACCTACGAGCAGTACTTC. Its translation: CASSQDQGTYEQYF.

The CDR3 nucleotides are TGTGCCAGCAGCGACCGGGACAGGGCTAGCACAGATACGCAGTATTTT. As protein: CASSDRDRASTDTQYF. The chain recombines TRBV7-6 with TRBJ2-3; the match to TRBD1 covers 9 bases. With V trimmed by 5 bases and J by 0 bases, 6 bases remained unmatched. The CDR3 covers 16 residues. CDR1 SGHVS and CDR2 FNYEAQ come from the germline V gene.

The V gene is TRBV9, the J gene TRBJ2-5; 11 bases line up with TRBD2. Per germline, CDR1 SGDLS and CDR2 YYNGEE. The CDR3 has 17 amino acids. Losses at the gene ends were 2 bases for V and 5 bases for J; bases not matched to a gene: 11. The CDR3 spells CASSVDVAGGLLETQYF. The CDR3 nucleotides are TGTGCCAGCAGCGTCGACGTAGCGGGGGGGCTGTTGGAGACCCAGTACTTC.

The DNA for the CDR3 is TGTGCCAGTTGGGGACGAAATGGATGGCAGCCCCAGCATTTT. Protein: CASWGRNGWQPQHF. The chain has TRBV6-2 or TRBV6-3 and TRBJ1-5; the D gene is possibly TRBD1 (5 bases). V lost 9 bases, J lost 7 bases, and 19 bases lay in between. Germline-derived CDR1 and CDR2 are MNHEY and SVGEGT. The CDR3 length is 14 residues.

This clonotype came up a few times. The gene calls are TRBV18 and TRBJ1-2; a possible D gene is TRBD1 (6 bases). Germline V gene lookup returns CDR1 KGHSH and CDR2 LQKENI. The germline V and J ends were trimmed by 2 bases and 1 base, with 11 bases remaining between them. CDR3 length equals 15 residues. CDR3 protein: CASSPTGKNNYGYTF. The CDR3 coding sequence is TGTGCCAGCTCACCAACAGGGAAGAATAACTATGGCTACACCTTC. The full variable domain, rest sourced from reference TRBV18 and TRBJ1-2, is NAGVMQNPRHLVRRRGQEARLRCSPMKGHSHVYWYRQLPEEGLKFMVYLQKENIIDESGMPKERFSAEFPKEGPSILRIQQVVRGDSAAYFCASSPTGKNNYGYTFGSGTRLTVV.

In this sample, this clonotype turned up many times. The chain combines TRBV29-1 with TRBJ2-1; TRBD2 aligns across 9 bases. The J segment lost 10 bases and the V segment lost 8 bases, leaving 12 bases of the junction unmatched. The CDR3 is 13 residues long. The V gene's germline CDR1 is SQVTM and CDR2 ANQGSEA. The CDR3 DNA reads TGCAGCCTAATAGCGGGAGCCCCCAAGGAGCAGTTCTTC. Protein product: CSLIAGAPKEQFF.

The chain combines TRBV11-2 with TRBJ2-1; unclear D gene. The V end was cut by 3 bases, the J end by 4 bases, with 7 bases between. The germline CDR1 and CDR2 sequences are SGHAT and FQNNGV. There are 13 residues in the CDR3. CDR3 sequence (DNA): TGTGCCAGCAGCTTCGGATTATACAATGAGCAGTTCTTC. It encodes CASSFGLYNEQFF.

This clonotype turned up a few times. The chain uses TRBV10-2 and TRBJ2-7, with D possibly TRBD2 on 6 matching bases. V lost 3 bases and J lost 1, with 16 bases in between. Germline values: CDR1 WSHSY, CDR2 SAAADI. This CDR3 has 16 residues. The CDR3 DNA reads TGCGCCAGCAGTGATCGGGGCGGGGCCGATTCCTACGAGCAGTACTTC. Encoded protein: CASSDRGGADSYEQYF.

This clonotype was counted many times. This chain uses TRBV10-3 with TRBJ1-1; D is uncertain. The CDR3 covers 15 residues. V was cut by 2 bases and J by 0 bases, with 10 bases left in between. Germline V gives CDR1 ENHRY, CDR2 SYGVKD. CDR3 DNA sequence: TGTGCCATCAGTGAGAAGGTGCCCCTGAACACTGAAGCTTTCTTT. It translates to CAISEKVPLNTEAFF.

There are a few counts of this clonotype. The CDR3 region has the DNA TGCAGCGTTGAATGGCGACAGGGCAGCGAAAACATTCAGTACTTC. Translated: CSVEWRQGSENIQYF. The V gene is TRBV29-1, the J gene TRBJ2-4, with 7 nucleotides matching TRBD1. The junction had 9 bases not matched to a gene; V was cut back by 2 bases and J by 5 bases. The CDR3 runs to 15 residues. The germline V gene encodes CDR1 SQVTM and CDR2 ANQGSEA.

This clonotype appeared a few times. The chain uses TRBV12-3 or TRBV12-4 and TRBJ1-4; D gene ambiguous. V was pared by 7 bases and J by 11 bases, with 20 bases between. CDR3 size: 14 residues. The chain's CDR3 is CASNPDGNRGKLFF. CDR3 bases: TGTGCCAGCAATCCCGATGGGAACCGGGGTAAACTGTTTTTT.

This chain connects TRBV4-1 to TRBJ2-4, with 7 bases that match TRBD2. The CDR3 has 17 amino acids. CDR1 is MGHRA, CDR2 YSYEKL, per germline. V lost 1 base and J lost 4; bases outside the gene matches: 10. This CDR3 reads CASSQVTGRIPKNIQYF. CDR3 DNA: TGCGCCAGCAGCCAAGTGACCGGGAGGATCCCTAAAAACATTCAGTACTTC.

The sample holds one count of this clonotype. The chain joins TRBV12-3 or TRBV12-4 to TRBJ1-2, with no clear D. This CDR3 comprises 12 residues. Trimming left V 2 bases short and J 4 bases short, with 5 bases between. The CDR3 here is CASSLYSYGYTF. CDR3 bases: TGTGCCAGCAGTTTATACAGCTATGGCTACACCTTC.

This chain links TRBV9 with TRBJ2-4, with TRBD1 identical over 9 bases. There are 12 residues in the CDR3. Germline trimming cut 3 bases from V and 10 bases from J; bases unmatched to any gene: 2. Germline values: CDR1 SGDLS, CDR2 YYNGEE. The CDR3 DNA reads TGTGCCAGCAGCGGAGGGACAGGGATTCAGTACTTC. Amino acid sequence: CASSGGTGIQYF.

The V gene is TRBV6-4, the J gene TRBJ2-3, with D tentatively TRBD2 (7 bases). Germline V CDR1 and CDR2: MRHNA, SNTAGT. V lost 2 bases and J lost 2, with 11 bases in between. This CDR3 region has 15 residues. The CDR3 is CASSDRGGNTDTQYF. The DNA for the CDR3 is TGTGCCAGCAGTGACAGGGGGGGAAACACAGATACGCAGTATTTT.

As concerns this clonotype: At one end the junction does not follow the germline gene, possibly because of a read error. The chain is built from TRBV29-1 and TRBJ2-3, with 7 bases lining up with TRBD2. The CDR3 has 14 residues. From germline, CDR1 is SQVTM and CDR2 ANQGSEA. This chain's CDR3 is CSAEAGTTGDTQYF. The CDR3 bases are TGCAGCGCTGAAGCGGGGACGACTGGAGATACGCAGTATTTT.

This chain joins TRBV20-1 and TRBJ1-6; D ambiguous. Germline V gene sequence: CDR1 DFQATT, CDR2 SNEGSKA (reference sequence). CDR3 size: 14 residues. Trimming left V 3 bases short and J 0 bases short, with 6 bases between. This CDR3 reads CSASVSSYNSPLHF. As DNA, the CDR3 is TGCAGTGCTAGCGTCAGCTCCTATAATTCACCCCTCCACTTT.

This clonotype appeared many times. The rearrangement uses TRBV7-2 and TRBJ1-5, with 8 bases matching TRBD1. J was trimmed by 4 bases and V by 5 bases; bases with no gene match: 1. In germline, CDR1 is SGHTA, CDR2 FQGNSA. The CDR3 loop spans 13 amino acids. The CDR3 nucleotides read TGTGCCAGCAGCAGACAGGGGAATCAGCCCCAGCATTTT. It yields the protein CASSRQGNQPQHF.